A selection of T cell receptor beta chains follows, all from one sample in a study of blood T cell repertoires in COVID-19. The data were produced by immunoSEQ multiplex PCR, yet TCRdb's version contains in-frame clones alone and is incomplete. The data show 300,000 to 400,000 clones, around nine tenths seen once. The sequencing sample was made of peripheral blood. The receptors were gathered from a woman aged 18-29 years who had recovered from COVID-19. Both conserved end residues are part of each CDR3. D genes are given only for firm matches. Clone size is not always given. Where it is, it says once, few, many or a class for expanded clones.

V: TRBV18
size: .
D: .
J: TRBJ1-1
DNA: TGTGCCAGCTCACCGAACAGGGTAAACACTGAAGCTTTCTTT
CDR3: CASSPNRVNTEAFF

V: TRBV10-2
size: .
D: .
J: TRBJ1-1
DNA: TGCGCCAGCAGTGAGCCCAGGGGCAGATATGAAGCTTTCTTT
CDR3: CASSEPRGRYEAFF

V: TRBV4-1
size: once
D: .
J: TRBJ1-1
DNA: TGCGCCAGCAGCCAAGATGGTCGAGGGCCGAACACTGAAGCTTTCTTT
CDR3: CASSQDGRGPNTEAFF

V: TRBV6-6
size: .
D: TRBD2
J: TRBJ2-1
DNA: TGTGCCAGCAGTGTTCGGGAGGGCCTGAATGAGCAGTTCTTC
CDR3: CASSVREGLNEQFF

V: TRBV7-5
size: .
D: .
J: TRBJ2-1
DNA: TGTGCCAGATTGCGATTAGACAATGAGCAGTTCTTC
CDR3: CARLRLDNEQFF

V: TRBV10-1
size: .
D: TRBD2
J: TRBJ2-3
DNA: TGCGCCAGCAGTGGTGGCGGGAGGAGGACAGATACGCAGTATTTT
CDR3: CASSGGGRRTDTQYF

V: TRBV5-1
size: .
D: .
J: TRBJ2-3
DNA: TGCGCCAGCAGCTTGTTCGGGGATAGCGGCAGCACAGATACGCAGTATTTT
CDR3: CASSLFGDSGSTDTQYF

V: TRBV3-1/TRBV3-2
size: .
D: .
J: TRBJ2-5
DNA: TGTGCCAGCAGCCTGGGGGGCCAAGAGACCCAGTACTTC
CDR3: CASSLGGQETQYF

V: TRBV12-5
size: .
D: TRBD1
J: TRBJ1-4
DNA: TGTGCTAGTGGCGCGACAGGGGACGAAAAACTGTTTTTT
CDR3: CASGATGDEKLFF

V: TRBV20-1
size: .
D: .
J: TRBJ1-3
DNA: TGCAGTGCTAGTTGGGGCAGCCTTTCTGGAAACACCATATATTTT
CDR3: CSASWGSLSGNTIYF

V: TRBV20-1
size: .
D: .
J: TRBJ1-1
DNA: TGCAGCCCTGGGGGCGGGCGGGCTTTCTTT
CDR3: CSPGGGRAFF

V: TRBV2
size: .
D: TRBD1
J: TRBJ1-5
DNA: TGTGCCAGCAGACCCGGGACAGGGCCCTATGTCGGGCAGCCCCAGCATTTT
CDR3: CASRPGTGPYVGQPQHF

V: TRBV28
size: once
D: .
J: TRBJ1-2
DNA: TGTGCCAGCAGCCCCCTGGCAGGGCGGGGAAGTGGCTACACCTTC
CDR3: CASSPLAGRGSGYTF

V: TRBV18
size: once
D: .
J: TRBJ2-3
DNA: TGTGCCAGCTCACCGATCCGGGACTCCTTCACAGATACGCAGTATTTT
CDR3: CASSPIRDSFTDTQYF

V: TRBV2
size: .
D: TRBD1
J: TRBJ1-2
DNA: TGTGCCAGCAGTGGAATGGGACAGGGATATGGCTACACCTTC
CDR3: CASSGMGQGYGYTF

V: TRBV4-3
size: .
D: .
J: TRBJ1-2
DNA: TGCGCCAGCAGCCAAGATTCACAGGGACGGAACTATGGCTACACCTTC
CDR3: CASSQDSQGRNYGYTF

V: TRBV5-6
size: .
D: .
J: TRBJ1-4
DNA: TGTGCCAGCAGCCTCGGGACACAGCTTAATGAAAAACTGTTTTTT
CDR3: CASSLGTQLNEKLFF

V: TRBV29-1
size: .
D: TRBD2
J: TRBJ2-3
DNA: TGCAGGGCGGCGGGGGGAGATACGCAGTATTTT
CDR3: CRAAGGDTQYF

V: TRBV11-3
size: few
D: TRBD2
J: TRBJ2-1
DNA: TGTGCCAGCAGCTTAGTCGGTAGCGGGAGAAATGAGCAGTTCTTC
CDR3: CASSLVGSGRNEQFF

V: TRBV3-1/TRBV3-2
size: .
D: TRBD1
J: TRBJ1-2
DNA: TGTGCCAGCAGCCGGACCCACGGACAGGCGGGTGGCTACACCTTC
CDR3: CASSRTHGQAGGYTF

V: TRBV2
size: .
D: .
J: TRBJ1-4
DNA: TGTGCCAGCAGTGAATCCACAGGGTGGGATGAAAAACTGTTTTTT
CDR3: CASSESTGWDEKLFF

V: TRBV9
size: .
D: TRBD2
J: TRBJ2-5
DNA: TGTGCCAGCAGCGTAGGGACTAGCGGGAGTTTGAGGCGGGAAGAGACCCAGTACTTC
CDR3: CASSVGTSGSLRREETQYF

V: TRBV27
size: .
D: .
J: TRBJ1-2
DNA: TGTGCCAGCAGTCTCCACCGGGGACAATTCTATGGCTACACCTTC
CDR3: CASSLHRGQFYGYTF

V: TRBV19
size: .
D: .
J: TRBJ1-5
DNA: TGTGCCAGTAGTAGATCAGGGGAGAGCAATCAGCCCCAGCATTTT
CDR3: CASSRSGESNQPQHF

V: TRBV4-3
size: .
D: .
J: TRBJ1-4
DNA: TGCGCCAGCAGCCGGCTACCGGGACAAAATGAAAAACTGTTTTTT
CDR3: CASSRLPGQNEKLFF

V: TRBV7-2
size: .
D: .
J: TRBJ1-1
DNA: TGTGCCAGCAGCTTAGACGGGAGGTTGAACACTGAAGCTTTCTTT
CDR3: CASSLDGRLNTEAFF

V: TRBV6-5
size: .
D: .
J: TRBJ2-5
DNA: TGTGCCAGCAGTTACCACAGGGAAGAGACCCAGTACTTC
CDR3: CASSYHREETQYF

V: TRBV18
size: once
D: TRBD1
J: TRBJ1-2
DNA: TGTGCCAGCTCACCATCGGACAGGGCCGTCTATGGCTACACCTTC
CDR3: CASSPSDRAVYGYTF

V: TRBV6-4
size: .
D: .
J: TRBJ2-2
DNA: TGTGCCAGCAGTTCGTTAGGGGCCGGGGAGCTGTTTTTT
CDR3: CASSSLGAGELFF

V: TRBV7-6
size: .
D: TRBD2
J: TRBJ2-3
DNA: TGTGCCAGCAGCTCACTAATAGCGGGGGCACGCAATACGCAGTATTTT
CDR3: CASSSLIAGARNTQYF

V: TRBV19
size: .
D: TRBD1
J: TRBJ1-1
DNA: TGTGCCAGTAGCCCTACAGGGGGCGGCTATGAAGCTTTCTTT
CDR3: CASSPTGGGYEAFF

V: TRBV4-3
size: .
D: .
J: TRBJ2-3
DNA: TGCGCCAGCAGCCCCAACGTGGGAGTTCAAGATACGCAGTATTTT
CDR3: CASSPNVGVQDTQYF

V: TRBV11-2
size: .
D: .
J: TRBJ2-2
DNA: TGTGCCAGCAGCTTATGGGCCAATGGGGAGCTGTTTTTT
CDR3: CASSLWANGELFF

V: TRBV18
size: .
D: TRBD1
J: TRBJ1-2
DNA: TGTGCCAGCTCACCAGTGGGACAGGACAGCTATGGCTACACCTTC
CDR3: CASSPVGQDSYGYTF

V: TRBV19
size: few
D: TRBD1
J: TRBJ1-5
DNA: TGTGCCAGTAGTTTGACAGGGACGCCTCAGCCCCAGCATTTT
CDR3: CASSLTGTPQPQHF

V: TRBV12-5
size: .
D: TRBD2
J: TRBJ2-2
DNA: TGTGCTAGTGGTCCTACTGGACTAGCGTCGAACACCGGGGAGCTGTTTTTT
CDR3: CASGPTGLASNTGELFF

V: TRBV19
size: few
D: .
J: TRBJ1-5
DNA: TGTGCCAGTACTCTTTTAGGGGTTCAGCCCCAGCATTTT
CDR3: CASTLLGVQPQHF

V: TRBV11-3
size: .
D: .
J: TRBJ1-1
DNA: TGTGCCAGCAGCCCCCCCCCTGCGGGCCGGACTGAAGCTTTCTTT
CDR3: CASSPPPAGRTEAFF

V: TRBV5-1
size: .
D: .
J: TRBJ1-1
DNA: TGCGCCAGCAGCTTGGCCGGGACACTGATGAACACTGAAGCTTTCTTT
CDR3: CASSLAGTLMNTEAFF

V: TRBV3-1/TRBV3-2
size: .
D: TRBD1
J: TRBJ1-4
DNA: TGTGCCAGCAGCCCCGGGACAGGGCAGCGAAAACTGTTTTTT
CDR3: CASSPGTGQRKLFF

V: TRBV9
size: .
D: .
J: TRBJ2-4
DNA: TGTGCCAGCAGCGTAGAGGGGACGGGGGTCCAGAACATTCAGTACTTC
CDR3: CASSVEGTGVQNIQYF

V: TRBV7-2
size: .
D: TRBD1
J: TRBJ1-2
DNA: TGTGCCAGCAGCTTAGCTTTAACAGGGGCCCACGGCTACACCTTC
CDR3: CASSLALTGAHGYTF

V: TRBV19
size: .
D: .
J: TRBJ1-2
DNA: TGTGCCAGTAGCAGCGCCGGCATTAAAAATGGCTACACCTTC
CDR3: CASSSAGIKNGYTF

V: TRBV5-4
size: .
D: TRBD2
J: TRBJ2-5
DNA: TGTGCCAGCAGCTTGGCAGCCGGGGAGGGGGAGACCCAGTACTTC
CDR3: CASSLAAGEGETQYF

V: TRBV19
size: .
D: .
J: TRBJ1-4
DNA: TGTGCCAGTACTTCTAGACAGTTAAGTACTAATGAAAAACTGTTTTTT
CDR3: CASTSRQLSTNEKLFF